The rows below give T cell receptor beta chains drawn from one sample of a study of T cells in Graves' hyperthyroidism and ophthalmopathy. TCRdb passed the multiplex PCR reads through MiXCR, listing each CDR3 protein once. The sample lists 540,000 or so distinct CDR3 sequences, 40% to 55% occurring once. Input material: peripheral blood or thyroid tissue (not recorded which). Receptors were obtained from an adult woman with Graves' disease, either hyperthyroidism or ophthalmopathy (not recorded which). Both conserved end residues are part of each CDR3. Fields, in order: D gene, V gene, J gene, clone size, CDR3 length, CDR3 protein. A D gene is named only where the DNA matches it firmly. The listing skips clone size in some rows; elsewhere it reads once, few, many or a size class.

-	TRBV10-3	TRBJ1-5	-	13	CAISESGRVYEHF
-	TRBV29-1	TRBJ2-7	once	15	CSVETSGVGPYEQYF
-	TRBV7-2	TRBJ1-1	-	20	CASSSGLAGALWTGDTEAFF
TRBD2	TRBV7-2	TRBJ2-7	many	15	CASSRILAGEWEQYF
TRBD1	TRBV2	TRBJ2-5	-	14	CASSYSPTGETQYF
-	TRBV28	TRBJ1-2	-	12	CASSLQPYGYTF
-	TRBV20-1	TRBJ1-1	-	12	CSARDPGAEAFF
TRBD1	TRBV5-1	TRBJ1-1	-	16	CASSLAGQGADTEAFF
TRBD1	TRBV7-9	TRBJ1-6	many	14	CASSSRTGDSPLHF
-	TRBV10-2	TRBJ2-2	-	13	CASAPSKVGELFF
-	TRBV29-1	TRBJ2-7	few	12	CSVEDGTLSQYF
-	TRBV20-1	TRBJ1-1	many	13	CSARGLRDTEAFF
-	TRBV7-3	TRBJ1-2	-	14	CASSPEAGLYGYTF
TRBD1	TRBV25-1	TRBJ2-5	-	17	CASSVGGTGTGQETQYF
-	TRBV20-1	TRBJ1-5	many	13	CSAVREIYRPQHF
TRBD2	TRBV2	TRBJ2-5	many	18	CASSAGRLAGATQETQYF
-	TRBV9	TRBJ2-5	-	15	CASSVGGWAGETQYF
-	TRBV11-2	TRBJ2-7	many	16	CASSSVQGSLTYEQYF
-	TRBV29-1	TRBJ1-5	-	13	CSVVGSGGQPQHF
-	TRBV7-2	TRBJ2-6	once	13	CASSFARVNTEAF
TRBD1	TRBV11-1	TRBJ1-4	-	15	CASSLAGTVYEKLFF
-	TRBV2	TRBJ1-1	-	14	CASSVGGGYTEAFF
TRBD1	TRBV5-1	TRBJ1-1	few	17	CASSLFRNRGMNTEAFF
-	TRBV20-1	TRBJ1-1	-	14	CSARAPGKYTEAFF
-	TRBV9	TRBJ2-7	-	13	CASSVQNSYEQYF
TRBD1	TRBV6-6	TRBJ1-5	few	14	CASTGQGSYQPQHF